This TCR beta chain came from a study of blood T cell repertoires in COVID-19 (TCRdb year 2020). With respect to the entire study: Samples from collaborators originated in the United States, Italy and Spain and spanned both the acute and convalescent phases of COVID-19. A de-identified subject ID, COVID-19 status, age in years and sex were almost always included in the sample metadata. Deeply sampled blood TCRbeta repertoires from subjects exposed to, actively infected with, or recovered from COVID-19 were included in the dataset. Where available, HLA class I and class II types were obtained from metadata supplied by the sample provider rather than from assay-based typing. The material from the prospective study consisted of cDNA or gDNA derived from T cells, B-cell-depleted T cells, or PBMCs. Samples were obtained from the ongoing ImmuneRACE study (first 160 participants) and from some 1,200 subjects provided by 6 global collaborators. The repertoires were made available in a free public database intended to serve as a resource for research on the immune response to SARS-CoV-2.

TCRbeta CDR3 regions were amplified from genomic DNA by means of the immunoSEQ Assay, a bias-controlled multiplex PCR. The published analysis was carried out like this. The number of nucleated cells in each sample was estimated from the amplification of reference gene primers within the assay. To quantify the absolute abundance of each unique TCRbeta CDR3 rearrangement, sequence reads were collapsed and filtered. For each sample, productive Simpson clonality was calculated by taking the square root of Simpson's diversity index across productive rearrangements. Here the immuneACCESS table is served through TCRdb, limited to in-frame sequences with V and J called. Missing clones are a known gap in these copies; in checked studies unresolved V genes cover under half, and the rest lacks a known reason. The V and J calls and clone size were taken over from that table, and D and trimming were inferred from the DNA. The sample table shows 99,000 or so clones, and around 84% are seen once. The biggest ten clones account for 10% to 15% of the sample.

From the cysteine up to the phenylalanine, the CDR3 has a length of 13 residues. Of the read, only the CDR3 DNA is kept; its 39 bases are in frame from base 1. CDR1 and CDR2 were assigned from the germline V gene (reference sequence) as GTSNPN and SVGIG. V trim: 2 bases; J trim: 12 bases; unmatched bases: 10. The collaborating institutions used their own protocols to collect whole blood in K2EDTA tubes. Collaborator samples were shipped for TCRbeta analysis as frozen whole blood, isolated PBMCs, or DNA extracted from either sample type. A remark on this clone: Which antigen it targets is not known. Base qualities are not at hand, and no much larger clone is one base apart.

The study at large found these results: How much clinical and demographic metadata was included differed by source and by participant, and the metadata was provided uncurated.

The chain is encoded by TRBV30 joined to TRBJ1-1; TRBD1 fits 9 bases in the junction. The sample comprised peripheral blood. The source is a woman aged 55 to 70 in a cohort sampled during active or convalescent COVID-19. The DNA sequence follows: TGTGCCTGGAGTCATCCGGGACAGGGAGGAACTTTCTTT. It codes for CAWSHPGQGGTFF. The full variable domain, with segments outside the CDR3 supplied by the reference TRBV30 and TRBJ1-1 proteins, appears as SQTIHQWPATLVQPVGSPLSLECTVEGTSNPNLYWYRQAAGRGLQLLFYSVGIGQISSEVPQNLSASRPQDRQFILSSKKLLLSDSGFYLCAWSHPGQGGTFFGQGTRLTVV.